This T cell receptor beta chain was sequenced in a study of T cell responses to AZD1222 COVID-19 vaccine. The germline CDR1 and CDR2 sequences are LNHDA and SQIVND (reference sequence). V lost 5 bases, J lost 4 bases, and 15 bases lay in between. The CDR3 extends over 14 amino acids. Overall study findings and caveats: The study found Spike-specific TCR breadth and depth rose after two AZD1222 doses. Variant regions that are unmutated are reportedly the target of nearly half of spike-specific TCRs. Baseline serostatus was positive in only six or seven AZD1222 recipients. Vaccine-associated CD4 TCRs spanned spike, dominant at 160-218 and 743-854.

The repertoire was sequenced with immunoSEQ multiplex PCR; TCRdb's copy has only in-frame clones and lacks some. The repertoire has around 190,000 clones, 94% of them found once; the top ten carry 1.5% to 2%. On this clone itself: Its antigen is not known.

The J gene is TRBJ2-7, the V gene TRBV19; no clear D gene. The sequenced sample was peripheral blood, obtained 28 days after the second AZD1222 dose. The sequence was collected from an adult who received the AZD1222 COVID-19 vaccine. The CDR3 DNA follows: TGTGCCAGTAGTTCGAGTCCGGGCCTGTACGAGCAGTACTTC. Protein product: CASSSSPGLYEQYF.